This T cell receptor (beta chain) was profiled in a study of cytomegalovirus exposure and HLA in healthy donors. The approximately 120-subject validation cohort, separate from the approximately 670-subject first cohort, included the donors. Method: immunoSEQ multiplex PCR; TCRdb's copy keeps in-frame clones and lacks some. The sample consists of fewer than 150,000 clones, 86% of them appearing once. The CDR3 sequence is 15 residues long. The trim removed 4 bases at V and 3 bases at J, leaving 5 bases unmatched. The V gene's germline CDR1 is SGHRS and CDR2 YFSETQ. The sequence was collected from a man between 18 and 35 years old in good health and CMV-seronegative. Sequenced material: PBMCs. The chain combines TRBV5-1 with TRBJ1-5; 9 positions agree with TRBD1. CDR3 coding DNA: TGCGCCAGCAGCCCCGGGACAGGGAACAATCAGCCCCAGCATTTT. This gives the protein CASSPGTGNNQPQHF. Variable domain in full (rest from reference TRBV5-1 and TRBJ1-5): KAGVTQTPRYLIKTRGQQVTLSCSPISGHRSVSWYQQTPGQGLQFLFEYFSETQRNKGNFPGRFSGRQFSNSRSEMNVSTLELGDSALYLCASSPGTGNNQPQHFGDGTRLSIL.